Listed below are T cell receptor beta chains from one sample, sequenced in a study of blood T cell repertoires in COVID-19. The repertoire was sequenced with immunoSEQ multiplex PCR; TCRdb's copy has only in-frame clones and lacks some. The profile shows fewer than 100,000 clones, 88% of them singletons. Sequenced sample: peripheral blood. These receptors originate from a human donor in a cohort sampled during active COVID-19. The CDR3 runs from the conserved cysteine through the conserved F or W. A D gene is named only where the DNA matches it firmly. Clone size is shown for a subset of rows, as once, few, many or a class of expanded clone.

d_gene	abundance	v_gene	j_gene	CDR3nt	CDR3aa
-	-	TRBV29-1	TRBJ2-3	TGCAGCGTTGGCCTAGCAGCTAGCACAGATACGCAGTATTTT	CSVGLAASTDTQYF
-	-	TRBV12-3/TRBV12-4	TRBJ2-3	TGTGCCAGCACCTCCCCGGGGACAGATACGCAGTATTTT	CASTSPGTDTQYF
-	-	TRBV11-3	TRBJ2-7	TGTGCCAGCAGCTCCCCTCCGGGACACGATTACGAGCAGTACTTC	CASSSPPGHDYEQYF
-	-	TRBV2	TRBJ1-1	TGTGCCAGCAGTGAAGGCCTCGGGGTCACTGAAGCTTTCTTT	CASSEGLGVTEAFF
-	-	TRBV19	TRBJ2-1	TGTGCCAGTAGTCCCGTCTCGGGACTCGGACACAATGAGCAGTTCTTC	CASSPVSGLGHNEQFF
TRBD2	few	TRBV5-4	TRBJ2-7	TGTGCCAGCAGCCCGGGGGGCTACGAGCAGTACTTC	CASSPGGYEQYF
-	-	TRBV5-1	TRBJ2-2	TGCGCCAGCAGCTTCACGACAGGAACCGGGGAGCTGTTTTTT	CASSFTTGTGELFF
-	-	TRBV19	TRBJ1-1	TGTGCCAGTAATGGGCAGGGGAAAGGTGAAGCTTTCTTT	CASNGQGKGEAFF
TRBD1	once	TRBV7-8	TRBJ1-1	TGTGCCAGCAGCGCCATGACAGGGGGTGGGTTTGAAGCTTTCTTT	CASSAMTGGGFEAFF
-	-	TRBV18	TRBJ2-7	TGTGCCAGCTCACCTGGCTCGGGACTGTCTTACGAGCAGTACTTC	CASSPGSGLSYEQYF
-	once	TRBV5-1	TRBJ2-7	TGCGCCAGCAGCTACTACGGGGGGCCTTACGAGCAGTACTTC	CASSYYGGPYEQYF
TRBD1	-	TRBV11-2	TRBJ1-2	TGTGCCAGCAGCTTAGAGAGGACAGGATCTGGCTACACCTTC	CASSLERTGSGYTF
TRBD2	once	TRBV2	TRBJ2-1	TGTGCCAGCGAAGGGACTAGCCCCGATGAGCAGTTCTTC	CASEGTSPDEQFF
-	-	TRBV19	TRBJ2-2	TGTGCCAGCAAGGACCTTTTGTTGAGGGAGGACGGGGAGCTGTTTTTT	CASKDLLLREDGELFF
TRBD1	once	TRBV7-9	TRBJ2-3	TGTGCCAGCAGCTCCGGGACAGGCACAGATACGCAGTATTTT	CASSSGTGTDTQYF
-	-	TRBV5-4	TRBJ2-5	TGTGCCAGCAGCCCGCTAGGGGGTAGGCAAGAGACCCAGTACTTC	CASSPLGGRQETQYF
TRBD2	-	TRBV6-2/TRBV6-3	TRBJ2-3	TGTGCCAGCAGTGGAGCGGGAGTTGGGTCAGATACGCAGTATTTT	CASSGAGVGSDTQYF
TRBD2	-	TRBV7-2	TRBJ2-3	TGTGCCAGCAGCTTCCAATCGGGGGGAGATACGCAGTATTTT	CASSFQSGGDTQYF
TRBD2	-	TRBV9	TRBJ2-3	TGTGCCAGCACCGAAGCGGGGGCGGGTTCGGATACGCAGTATTTT	CASTEAGAGSDTQYF
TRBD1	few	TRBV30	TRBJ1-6	TGTGCCTGGAGAGGACAGGGGGATTCACCCCTCCACTTT	CAWRGQGDSPLHF
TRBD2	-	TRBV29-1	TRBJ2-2	TGCAGCGGCAGGGGACTAGCGGGAGCCGGGGAGCTGTTTTTT	CSGRGLAGAGELFF
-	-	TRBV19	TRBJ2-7	TGTGCCAGTAGTAAGGGATGGCGGGGCGGAGAGCAGTACTTC	CASSKGWRGGEQYF
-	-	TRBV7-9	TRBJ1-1	TGTGCCAGCAGCCCCGCCGGGGCCCGGGAGGCGGGAACTTTCTTT	CASSPAGAREAGTFF